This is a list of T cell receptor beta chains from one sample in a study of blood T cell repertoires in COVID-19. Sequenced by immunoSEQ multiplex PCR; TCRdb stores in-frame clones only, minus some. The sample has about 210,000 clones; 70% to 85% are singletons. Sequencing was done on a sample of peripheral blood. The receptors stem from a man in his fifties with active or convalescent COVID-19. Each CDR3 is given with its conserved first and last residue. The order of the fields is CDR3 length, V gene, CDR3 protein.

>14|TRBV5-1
CASCLAGGYNEQFF
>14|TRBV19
CASLPDRAKTEAFF
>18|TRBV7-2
CASSLQFGSGGKNTEAFF
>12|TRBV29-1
CSVRGSPGELFF
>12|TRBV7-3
CASSFETGELFF
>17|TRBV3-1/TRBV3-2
CASSQDGTGADNQPQHF
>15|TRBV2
CASTIRTGSNEKLFF
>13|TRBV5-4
CASSLEYRDGYTF
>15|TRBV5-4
CASSPLAGEGETQYF
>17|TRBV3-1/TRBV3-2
CASSRGLAGGRQETQYF
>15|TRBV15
CATSRDKGYNSPLHF
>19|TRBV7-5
CVRSLPGTEPTPANEKLFF
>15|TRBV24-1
CATSAAGPAKNIQYF
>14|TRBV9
CASSISTGNTEAFF
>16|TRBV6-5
CASSYSMGLASDEQFF
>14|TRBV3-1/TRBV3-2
CASSQVQGSAGYTF
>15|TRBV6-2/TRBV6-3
CASSPLYSGKYEQYF
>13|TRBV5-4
CASSLPRHNEQFF
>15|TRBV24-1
CATSDPRTGGTEAFF
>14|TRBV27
CASSLGAVGTEAFF
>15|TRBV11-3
CASSSLAGGRNEQFF
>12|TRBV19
CASNTGYQPQHF
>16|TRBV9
CASSVASHRANYGYTF
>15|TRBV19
CASSIGQYSNQPQHF
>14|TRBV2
CASSDWDRDSPLHF
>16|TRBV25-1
CASSIQGALPRNTIYF
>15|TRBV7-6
CASSLGGATTDTQYF
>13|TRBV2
CASSEDFSYEQYF
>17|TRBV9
CASSVEWWGANTGELFF